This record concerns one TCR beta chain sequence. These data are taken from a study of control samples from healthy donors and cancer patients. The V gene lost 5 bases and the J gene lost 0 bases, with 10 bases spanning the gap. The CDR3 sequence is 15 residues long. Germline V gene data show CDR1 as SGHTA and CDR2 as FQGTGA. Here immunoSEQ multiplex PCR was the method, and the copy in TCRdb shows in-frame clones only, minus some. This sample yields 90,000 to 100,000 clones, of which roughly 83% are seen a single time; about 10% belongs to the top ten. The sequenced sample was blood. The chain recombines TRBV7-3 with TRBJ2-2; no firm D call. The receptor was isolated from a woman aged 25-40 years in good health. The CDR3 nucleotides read TGTGCCAGCAGCCGGACGTTCGCGAACACCGGGGAGCTGTTTTTT. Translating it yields CASSRTFANTGELFF.